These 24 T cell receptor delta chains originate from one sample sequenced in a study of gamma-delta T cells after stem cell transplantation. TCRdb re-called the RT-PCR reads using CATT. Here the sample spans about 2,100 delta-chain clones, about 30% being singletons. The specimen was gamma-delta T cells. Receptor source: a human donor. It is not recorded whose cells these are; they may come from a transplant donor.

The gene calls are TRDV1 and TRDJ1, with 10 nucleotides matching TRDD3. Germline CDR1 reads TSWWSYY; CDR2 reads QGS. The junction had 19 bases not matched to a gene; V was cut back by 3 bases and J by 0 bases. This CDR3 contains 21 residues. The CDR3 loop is CALGDDFLSLGDTQYTDKLIF. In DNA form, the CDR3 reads TGTGCTCTTGGGGACGATTTCCTATCGTTGGGGGATACACAGTACACCGATAAACTCATCTTT.

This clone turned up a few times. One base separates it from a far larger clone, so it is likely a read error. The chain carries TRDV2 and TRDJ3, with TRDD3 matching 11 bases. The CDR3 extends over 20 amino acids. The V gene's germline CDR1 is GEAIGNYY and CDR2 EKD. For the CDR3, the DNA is TGTGCCTGTGACCCCATACTGGGGGATATGCCCTCCTGGGACGCCCGACAGATGTTTTTC. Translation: CACDPILGDMPSWDARQMFF.

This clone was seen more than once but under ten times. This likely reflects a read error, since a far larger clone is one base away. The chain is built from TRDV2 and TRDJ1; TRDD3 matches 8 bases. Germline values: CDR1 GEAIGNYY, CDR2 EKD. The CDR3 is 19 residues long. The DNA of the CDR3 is TGTGCCCGTGACACCGTTGAGAGGACTGGGGGTACGTACACCGATAAACTCATCTTT. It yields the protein CARDTVERTGGTYTDKLIF.

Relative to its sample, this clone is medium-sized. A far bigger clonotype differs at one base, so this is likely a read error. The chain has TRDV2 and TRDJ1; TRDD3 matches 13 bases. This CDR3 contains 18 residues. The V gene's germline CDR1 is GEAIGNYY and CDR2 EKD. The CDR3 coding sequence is TGTGCCCGTGACCCACTACTGGGGGATACGCGGGACACCGATAAACTCATCTTT. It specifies CARDPLLGDTRDTDKLIF.

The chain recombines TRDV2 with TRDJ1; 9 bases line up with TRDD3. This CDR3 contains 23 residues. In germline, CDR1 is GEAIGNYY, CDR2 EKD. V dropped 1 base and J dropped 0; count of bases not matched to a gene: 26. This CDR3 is CACDTISQNSLAGGLTYTDKLIF. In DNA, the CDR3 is TGTGCCTGTGACACTATTTCTCAGAACTCACTTGCTGGGGGATTGACCTACACCGATAAACTCATCTTT.

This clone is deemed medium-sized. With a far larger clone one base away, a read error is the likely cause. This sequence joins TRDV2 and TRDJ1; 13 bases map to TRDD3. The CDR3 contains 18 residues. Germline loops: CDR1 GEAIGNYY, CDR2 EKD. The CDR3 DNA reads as TGTGCCTGTGACCCACTACTGGGGGATACGCGGGACACCGATAAACCCATCTTT. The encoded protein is CACDPLLGDTRDTDKPIF.

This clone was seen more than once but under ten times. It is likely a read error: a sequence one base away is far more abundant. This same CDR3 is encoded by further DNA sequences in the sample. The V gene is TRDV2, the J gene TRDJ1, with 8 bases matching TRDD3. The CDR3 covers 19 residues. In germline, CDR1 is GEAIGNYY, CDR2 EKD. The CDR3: CACDTVERTGGTYTDKLIF. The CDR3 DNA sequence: TGTGCCTGTGACACCGTTGAGAGGACTGGGGGTACGTACACTGATAAACTCATCTTT.

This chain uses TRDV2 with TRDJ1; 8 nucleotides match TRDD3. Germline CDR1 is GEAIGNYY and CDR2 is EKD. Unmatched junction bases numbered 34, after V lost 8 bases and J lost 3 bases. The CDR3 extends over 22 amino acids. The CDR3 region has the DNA TGTGCCTCCTTTCCCGTGAGGGATACGGGGGACCTGGGCGTCCTCGGTGCCGATAAACTCATCTTT. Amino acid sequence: CASFPVRDTGDLGVLGADKLIF.

The CDR3 bases are TGTGCCTGTGACACTGTGCGTACTGGGGGATACGCTTTGACAGCACAACTCTTCTTT. This translates into CACDTVRTGGYALTAQLFF. The rearrangement links TRDV2 to TRDJ2; the match to TRDD3 covers 13 bases. The CDR3 contains 19 residues. Germline V gene sequence: CDR1 GEAIGNYY, CDR2 EKD. The V segment lost 1 base and the J segment 0 bases; nucleotides outside the gene matches: 7.

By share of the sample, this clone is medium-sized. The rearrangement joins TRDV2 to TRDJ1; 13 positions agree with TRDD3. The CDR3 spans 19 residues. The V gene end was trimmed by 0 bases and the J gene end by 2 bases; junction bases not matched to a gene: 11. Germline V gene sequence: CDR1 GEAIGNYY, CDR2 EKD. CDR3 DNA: TGTGCCTGTGACACCTTACTGGGGGATACGCCGTCCGATACCGATAAACTCATCTTT. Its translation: CACDTLLGDTPSDTDKLIF.

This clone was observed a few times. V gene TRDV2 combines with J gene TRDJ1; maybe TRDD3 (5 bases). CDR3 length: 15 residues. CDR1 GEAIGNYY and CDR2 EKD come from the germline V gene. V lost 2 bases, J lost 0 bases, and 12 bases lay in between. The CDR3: CACDSVGDYTDKLIF. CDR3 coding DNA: TGTGCCTGTGACAGTGTTGGGGACTACACCGATAAACTCATCTTT.

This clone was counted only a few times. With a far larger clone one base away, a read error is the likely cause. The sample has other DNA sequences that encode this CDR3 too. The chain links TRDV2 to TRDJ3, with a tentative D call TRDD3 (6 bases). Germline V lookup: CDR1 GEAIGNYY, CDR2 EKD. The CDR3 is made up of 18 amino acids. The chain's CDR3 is CACDTGWDSSWDTRQMFF. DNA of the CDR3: TGCGCCTGTGACACCGGCTGGGATAGCTCCTGGGACACCCGACAGATGTTTTTC.

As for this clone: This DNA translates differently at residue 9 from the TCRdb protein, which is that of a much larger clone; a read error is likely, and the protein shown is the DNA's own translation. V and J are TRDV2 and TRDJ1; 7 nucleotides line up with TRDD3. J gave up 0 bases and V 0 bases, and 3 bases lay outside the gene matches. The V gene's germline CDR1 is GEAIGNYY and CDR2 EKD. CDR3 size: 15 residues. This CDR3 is CACDTVGEHTDKLIF. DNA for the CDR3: TGTGCCTGTGACACCGTGGGGGAGCACACCGATAAACTCATCTTT.

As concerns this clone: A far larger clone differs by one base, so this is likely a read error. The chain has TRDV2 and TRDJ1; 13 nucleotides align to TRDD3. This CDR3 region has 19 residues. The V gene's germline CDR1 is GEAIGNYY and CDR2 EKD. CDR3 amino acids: CACGTVGTGGYDSTDKLIF. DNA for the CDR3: TGTGCCTGTGGCACCGTGGGCACTGGGGGATACGATAGCACCGATAAACTCATCTTT.

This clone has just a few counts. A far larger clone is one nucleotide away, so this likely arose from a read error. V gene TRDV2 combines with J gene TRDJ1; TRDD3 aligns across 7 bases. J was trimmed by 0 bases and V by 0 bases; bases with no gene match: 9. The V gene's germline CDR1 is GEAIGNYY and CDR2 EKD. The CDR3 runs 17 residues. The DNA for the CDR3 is TGTGCCTGTGACACCGTACCTCTGGGGGCTAACACCGATAAACTCATCTTT. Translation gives CACDTVPLGANTDKLIF.

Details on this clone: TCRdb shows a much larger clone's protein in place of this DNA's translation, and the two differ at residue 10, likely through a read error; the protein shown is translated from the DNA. CDR3 loop: CACDTVGGGHTRADKLIF. The CDR3 DNA reads TGTGCCTGTGACACCGTAGGTGGGGGACACACGCGGGCCGATAAACTCATCTTT. The chain is built from TRDV2 and TRDJ1, with 7 bases that match TRDD3. V was clipped by 0 bases and J by 3 bases; unmatched bases: 15. CDR1 is GEAIGNYY and CDR2 is EKD in the germline V gene. CDR3 length equals 18 residues.

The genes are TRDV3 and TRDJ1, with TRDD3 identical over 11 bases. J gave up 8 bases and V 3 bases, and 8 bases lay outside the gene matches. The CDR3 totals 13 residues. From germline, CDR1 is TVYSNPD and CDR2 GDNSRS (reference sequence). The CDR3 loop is CALPSGGYPKLIF. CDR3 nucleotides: TGTGCCTTGCCCTCTGGGGGATACCCCAAACTCATCTTT.

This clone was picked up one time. The CDR3, as DNA: TGTGCCTGTGACTCGCTCCTTCCTACTGTGGTGAGAGAGTATAAACTCATCTTT. As protein: CACDSLLPTVVREYKLIF. The J gene is TRDJ1, the V gene TRDV2, with 9 bases matching TRDD2. Trimming at V came to 3 bases and at J to 6 bases, leaving 19 bases not matched to a gene. Germline CDR1 GEAIGNYY, CDR2 EKD. This CDR3 has 18 residues.

The CDR3 sequence is CACGGGYRDKLIF. DNA of the CDR3: TGTGCCTGTGGTGGGGGATACAGGGATAAACTCATCTTT. The chain carries TRDV2 and TRDJ1; 10 bases are shared with TRDD3. J gave up 5 bases and V 5 bases, and 4 bases lay outside the gene matches. The CDR3 consists of 13 residues. Germline CDR1 GEAIGNYY, CDR2 EKD.

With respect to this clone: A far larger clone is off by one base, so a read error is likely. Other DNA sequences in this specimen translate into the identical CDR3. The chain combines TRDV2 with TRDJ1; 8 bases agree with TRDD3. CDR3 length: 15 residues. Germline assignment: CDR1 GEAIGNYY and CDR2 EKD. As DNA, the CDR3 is TGTGCCTGTGACCTACTGGGGGTTAACACTGATAAACTCATCTTT. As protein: CACDLLGVNTDKLIF.

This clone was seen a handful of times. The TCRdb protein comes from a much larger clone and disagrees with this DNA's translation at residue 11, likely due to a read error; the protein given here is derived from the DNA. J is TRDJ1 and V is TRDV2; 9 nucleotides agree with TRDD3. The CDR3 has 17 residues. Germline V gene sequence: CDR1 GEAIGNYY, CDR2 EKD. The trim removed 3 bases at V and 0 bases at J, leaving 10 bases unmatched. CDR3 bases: TGTGCCTGTGACTCCCTGGGGGATGGGGGGGACACCGATAAACTCATCTTT. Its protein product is CACDSLGDGGDTDKLIF.

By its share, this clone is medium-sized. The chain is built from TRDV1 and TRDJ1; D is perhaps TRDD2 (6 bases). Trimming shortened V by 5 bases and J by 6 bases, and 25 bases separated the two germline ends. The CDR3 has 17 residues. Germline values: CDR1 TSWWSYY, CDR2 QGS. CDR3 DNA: TGTGCTCTTGGGAACCTTCCAATCCTTCGGGGGTCATATAAACTCATCTTT. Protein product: CALGNLPILRGSYKLIF.

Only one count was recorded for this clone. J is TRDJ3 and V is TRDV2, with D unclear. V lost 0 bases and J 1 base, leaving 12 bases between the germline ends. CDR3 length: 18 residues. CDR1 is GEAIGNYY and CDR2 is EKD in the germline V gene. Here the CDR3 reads CACDTVSLSSWDTRQMFF. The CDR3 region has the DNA TGTGCCTGTGACACCGTTTCGCTGAGTTCCTGGGACACCCGACAGATGTTTTTC.

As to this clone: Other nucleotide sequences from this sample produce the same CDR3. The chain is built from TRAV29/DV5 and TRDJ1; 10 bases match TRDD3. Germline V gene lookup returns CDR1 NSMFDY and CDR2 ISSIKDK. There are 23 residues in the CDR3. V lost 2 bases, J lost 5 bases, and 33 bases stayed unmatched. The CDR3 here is CAASYSGATPTLGDNFGTDKLIF. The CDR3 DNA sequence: TGTGCAGCAAGTTACTCCGGCGCCACTCCGACTCTGGGGGATAATTTCGGCACTGATAAACTCATCTTT.